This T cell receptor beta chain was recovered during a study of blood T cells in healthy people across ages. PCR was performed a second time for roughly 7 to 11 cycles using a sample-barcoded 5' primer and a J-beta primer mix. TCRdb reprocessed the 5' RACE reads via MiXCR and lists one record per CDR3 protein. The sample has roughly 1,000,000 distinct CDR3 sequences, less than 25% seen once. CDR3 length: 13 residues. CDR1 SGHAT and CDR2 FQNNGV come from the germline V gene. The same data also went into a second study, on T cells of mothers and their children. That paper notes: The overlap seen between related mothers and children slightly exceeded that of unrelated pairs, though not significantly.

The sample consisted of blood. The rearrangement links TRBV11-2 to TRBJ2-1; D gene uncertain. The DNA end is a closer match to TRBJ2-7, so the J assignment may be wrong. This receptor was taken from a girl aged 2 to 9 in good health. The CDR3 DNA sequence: TGTGCCAGCAGCGCCGACCGAATGTGGGAGCAGTACTTC. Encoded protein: CASSADRMWEQYF.